This T cell receptor beta chain was sequenced for a study of T cell responses to AZD1222 COVID-19 vaccine. The table came from immunoSEQ multiplex PCR; TCRdb's copy has only in-frame clones and leaves some out. Altogether approximately 150,000 clones are present, about 90% being singletons, with the ten largest covering around 3.8%. Overall study results and limits: Baseline seropositivity characterized only 5 or 6 AZD1222 recipients. Females outnumbered males among donors, who were mostly white British; clonal diversity was possibly underestimated. Unmutated variant regions are reportedly targeted by nearly half of spike-specific TCRs.

Pooling of second doses given at about 4 or about 12 weeks was done. The CDR3 has 11 amino acids. Germline CDR1 and CDR2: GTSNPN and SVGIG (reference sequence). The V and J ends lost 1 base and 8 bases respectively, with 8 bases between them. Details on this clone: The antigen is not known.

V usage is TRBV30 and J usage is TRBJ1-2; no definite D call. The TCR was taken from an adult who received the AZD1222 COVID-19 vaccine. This specimen consisted of peripheral blood, obtained 28 days after the second AZD1222 dose. CDR3 in DNA: TGTGCCTGGAGTGGGGGTTCCGGCTACACCTTC. Amino acid sequence: CAWSGGSGYTF.